This T cell receptor (beta chain) was identified in a study of blood T cell repertoires in COVID-19 (TCRdb year 2020). Broadly, across the study: Samples from collaborators originated in the United States, Italy and Spain and spanned both the acute and convalescent phases of COVID-19. The prospective study material was composed of cDNA or gDNA derived from T cells, B-cell-depleted T cells, or PBMCs. Subjects who had been exposed to COVID-19, were actively infected with it, or had recovered from it provided the deeply sampled blood TCRbeta repertoires that made up the dataset. The repertoires were released in a freely available public database intended as a resource for research on the immune response to SARS-CoV-2. The samples were drawn from the first 160 participants of the ongoing ImmuneRACE study and from under 1,500 subjects provided by 6 global collaborators. The sample metadata nearly always contained a de-identified subject ID, COVID-19 status, age in years and sex. Where available, HLA class I and class II types were taken from metadata supplied by the sample provider and were not determined by assay-based typing.

Overall results and qualifications from the work: The amount of clinical and demographic metadata varied by source and participant and was provided uncurated.

Whole blood was collected in K2EDTA tubes by collaborating institutions according to the institutions' own protocols. Collaborator samples were shipped for TCRbeta analysis as frozen whole blood, isolated PBMCs, or DNA extracted from either sample type. TCRbeta CDR3 regions were amplified from genomic DNA using the immunoSEQ Assay, a bias-controlled multiplex PCR. As for the authors' bioinformatics: Within the assay, amplification of reference gene primers was used to estimate how many nucleated cells each sample contained. Sequence reads were collapsed and filtered to measure the absolute abundance of every unique TCRbeta CDR3 rearrangement. For each sample, productive Simpson clonality was calculated as the square root of Simpson's diversity index over productive rearrangements. TCRdb limited this immuneACCESS table to in-frame rearrangements with V and J called. A share of clones is missing; checked studies link under half to unresolved V genes, and the rest is unexplained. V, J and clone size are those of that table, while D and trimming were read from the DNA. The sample profile shows approximately 140,000 clones; more than 75% of them were found once. The top ten hold more than 2% of the sample.

A note on this clone: Its antigen is still unknown. Qualities for individual bases were not recorded, and no much larger clone is one base off.

The CDR1 and CDR2 encoded by the germline V gene are MDHEN and SYDVKM. At the junction V is shortened by 6 bases and J by 5 bases; bases outside the gene matches: 9. The CDR3 runs 14 amino acids, cysteine and phenylalanine included. Only CDR3 DNA remains: 42 bases, in frame from the first base. The chain employs TRBV28 and TRBJ1-2, and 7 junction bases match TRBD1. This clonotype was obtained from a man between 65 and 80 years old with active COVID-19. Specimen: peripheral blood. The base sequence is TGTGCCAGCAGCACCGGGACAGTTCTTTATGGCTACACCTTC. Translated, this gives CASSTGTVLYGYTF.